Listed here is a single TCR beta chain. This sample is drawn from a study of blood T cell repertoires in COVID-19. Study information: Samples taken during acute and convalescent COVID-19 were collected in the United States, Italy and Spain. Sources were T cells, B-cell-depleted T cells, or PBMCs; the material itself was cDNA or gDNA.

Generated by immunoSEQ multiplex PCR, the TCRdb table keeps only in-frame clones and is missing some. The sample shows under 250,000 clones, around 80% of them seen only once. The V gene's germline CDR1 is LGHDT and CDR2 YNNKEL (reference sequence). The junction had 7 bases not matched to a gene; V was cut back by 1 base and J by 2 bases. This CDR3 region has 17 residues. The source of this sequence is a human donor in a cohort sampled during active COVID-19. V gene TRBV3-1 (or the pseudogene TRBV3-2) combines with J gene TRBJ2-5, with 10 bases aligning to TRBD1. The sequenced sample consisted of peripheral blood. In nucleotides, the CDR3 is TGTGCCAGCAGCCAAGCCCTCGGGACAGGGGCTCAAGAGACCCAGTACTTC. Translation gives CASSQALGTGAQETQYF.